This entry lists 14 T cell receptor beta chains sequenced from one sample in a study of regulatory T cells in long-lasting Graves disease. Time point given: newly diagnosed GD, antithyroid drugs for less than 3 months. PBMCs were the source of the RNA used for TCR sequencing. Sequencing libraries for TCR beta were prepared with iRepertoire HTBI primers and Arm-PCR of CDR3 regions. TCRdb reanalysed the multiplex PCR reads using MiXCR and keeps one entry per CDR3 protein. The table lists some 600,000 distinct CDR3 sequences, about 16% of them singletons. These sequences were also reported in another study, on T cells in Graves' hyperthyroidism and ophthalmopathy.

The sequencing here drew on peripheral blood mononuclear cells (PBMCs), taken at new diagnosis, from a patient treated with antithyroid drugs. These receptors originate from a man younger than 35 with Graves disease.

This clonotype occurred a few times. The V and J genes are TRBV28 and TRBJ2-1, with 13 positions matching TRBD2. Germline V gene lookup returns CDR1 MDHEN and CDR2 SYDVKM. The CDR3 is made up of 16 amino acids. Unmatched junction bases numbered 3, after V lost 5 bases and J lost 2 bases. DNA for the CDR3: TGTGCCAGCAGTGGGACTAGCGGGAACACCTACAATGAGCAGTTCTTC. Its protein is CASSGTSGNTYNEQFF.

This clonotype was detected ten times or more. The chain has TRBV12-5 and TRBJ1-2, with a weak D call TRBD1 (5 bases). The CDR3 is 14 residues long. The V end was cut by 0 bases, the J end by 4 bases, with 9 bases between. Germline CDR1 and CDR2: LGHNT and FRNRAP. In DNA, the CDR3 is TGTGCTAGTGGTTTGGTAGACAGTATCTATGGCTACACCTTC. Residues: CASGLVDSIYGYTF.

This clonotype was observed a few times. The CDR3 nucleotides read TGTGCCAGCAGCTTAGCGGAGTCGGGGCGGAATGAGCAGTTCTTC. This encodes CASSLAESGRNEQFF. The chain is built from TRBV7-8 and TRBJ2-1; the D call may be TRBD1 or TRBD2 (5 bases each). Germline V gene sequence: CDR1 SGHVS, CDR2 FQNEAQ. V lost 0 bases and J lost 7, with 13 bases in between. The CDR3 is 15 amino acids.

Ten or more counts support this clonotype. V is TRBV7-2 and J is TRBJ2-1; 9 positions agree with TRBD1. Germline loops: CDR1 SGHTA, CDR2 FQGNSA. This CDR3 is 15 amino acids long. The J segment lost 6 bases and the V segment lost 5 bases, leaving 8 bases of the junction unmatched. The chain's CDR3 is CASSHQGQGANEQFF. DNA for the CDR3: TGTGCCAGCAGCCACCAGGGACAGGGCGCCAATGAGCAGTTCTTC.

This clonotype was seen many times. The chain links TRBV5-1 to TRBJ1-1; 10 bases agree with TRBD1. Germline CDR1 and CDR2: SGHRS and YFSETQ. The CDR3 length is 14 residues. Losses at the gene ends were 3 bases for V and 4 bases for J; bases not matched to a gene: 3. CDR3 amino acids: CASSSGQGVTEAFF. The DNA of the CDR3 is TGCGCCAGCAGCTCCGGACAGGGGGTCACTGAAGCTTTCTTT.

This clonotype was observed many times. The V call is TRBV19, the J call TRBJ2-2; 7 nucleotides line up with TRBD1. CDR3 length equals 15 residues. V trimming: 7 bases; J trimming: 8 bases; junction bases outside the gene matches: 13. Per germline, CDR1 LNHDA and CDR2 SQIVND (reference sequence). The CDR3 reads CASTKRGLLTGELFF. The DNA of the CDR3 is TGTGCCAGTACTAAAAGGGGGCTCTTGACAGGGGAGCTGTTTTTT.

This clonotype came up many times. This rearrangement joins TRBV9 to TRBJ1-1, with no clear D. The germline V gene has CDR1 SGDLS and CDR2 YYNGEE. Between the trimmed V and J ends, which lost 3 bases and 8 bases, there was a span of 14 bases. The CDR3 is 13 residues long. For the CDR3, the DNA is TGTGCCAGCAGCGCCCGGGTGGCAGGAGAAGCTTTCTTT. Its translation: CASSARVAGEAFF.

This rearrangement joins TRBV12-3 or TRBV12-4 to TRBJ2-2; 7 nucleotides align to TRBD2. Trimming cost V 8 bases and J 1 base; bases outside gene matches: 7. The CDR3 is 15 residues long. The CDR3 reads CASLRREWNTGELFF. The CDR3 bases are TGTGCCAGCTTAAGGCGGGAGTGGAACACCGGGGAGCTGTTTTTT.

There are many counts of this clonotype. The chain has TRBV6-1 and TRBJ2-7; D may correspond to TRBD1 or TRBD2 (5 bases each). Trimming removed 6 bases from V and 3 bases from J, with 15 bases in between. The CDR3 covers 14 residues. Germline V lookup: CDR1 MNHNS, CDR2 SASEGT. The CDR3 here is CASSPAPRGYEQYF. CDR3 nucleotide sequence: TGTGCCAGCAGCCCCGCTCCGAGGGGCTACGAGCAGTACTTC.

The chain has TRBV9 and TRBJ2-5, with TRBD2 identical over 9 bases. Germline CDR1 is SGDLS and CDR2 is YYNGEE. J lost 5 bases, V lost 3 bases, and 8 bases had no gene match. This CDR3 has 15 amino acids. The CDR3 DNA is TGTGCCAGCAGCGACTTAGCGGGAGAACCGGAGACCCAGTACTTC. This encodes CASSDLAGEPETQYF.

This clonotype was picked up many times. The gene calls are TRBV28 and TRBJ2-7; D is ambiguous. The CDR3 runs 13 residues. Trimming took off 5 bases at V and 4 bases at J, with 12 bases between the two ends. Germline lookup yields CDR1 MDHEN and CDR2 SYDVKM. For the CDR3, the DNA is TGTGCCAGCAGTCCACCCGGAGAGTACGAGCAGTACTTC. Translating gives CASSPPGEYEQYF.

This clonotype was counted only a few times. The V and J genes are TRBV6-9 and TRBJ2-1; 10 bases are a match to TRBD1. The trim removed 3 bases at V and 6 bases at J, leaving 2 bases unmatched. The length of the CDR3 is 14 residues. The V gene's germline CDR1 is MNHGY and CDR2 SVAAGI. The CDR3 DNA reads as TGTGCCAGCAGTTACGGGACAGGGGCCAATGAGCAGTTCTTC. This translates into CASSYGTGANEQFF.

This clonotype was found a few times. This chain connects TRBV18 to TRBJ1-5; maybe TRBD1 (6 bases). Per germline, CDR1 KGHSH and CDR2 LQKENI. This CDR3 spans 14 amino acids. The V and J ends lost 4 bases and 0 bases respectively, with 7 bases between them. This CDR3 is CASSQTGSNQPQHF. CDR3 coding DNA: TGTGCCAGCTCACAGACAGGTAGCAATCAGCCCCAGCATTTT.

Many counts were recorded for this clonotype. This chain uses TRBV20-1 with TRBJ2-2; no reliable D call. With 5 bases removed from V and 4 bases from J, the gap between germline ends came to 11 bases. In germline, CDR1 is DFQATT, CDR2 SNEGSKA (reference sequence). The CDR3 contains 13 residues. CDR3 amino acids: CSASVVATGELFF. The DNA of the CDR3 is TGCAGTGCTTCCGTAGTAGCCACCGGGGAGCTGTTTTTT.